What follows are 26 T cell receptor beta chains derived from one specimen sequenced in a study of T cell repertoires in cytomegalovirus infection. MiXCR was run by TCRdb on the reads, yielding one entry per CDR3 protein. Of tens of thousands of distinct CDR3 sequences detected, roughly 22% appear once; the ten largest clones hold roughly 62%. No antigen has been identified for these receptors. The source material was CD8+ T cells from cultured PBMCs, sampled from culture after CMV antigen stimulation. These receptors were obtained from a human donor in good health (CMV status not recorded). Some clones in this sample may be carry-over from other donors' samples.

The chain employs TRBV12-3 or TRBV12-4 and TRBJ1-2; 8 positions match TRBD1. The CDR3 covers 13 residues. J gave up 4 bases and V 5 bases, and 3 bases lay outside the gene matches. CDR3 amino acids: CASSLGTGYGYTF. The CDR3 DNA sequence: TGTGCCAGCAGTCTGGGGACAGGCTATGGCTACACCTTC.

This clonotype was counted at least ten times. The genes are TRBV7-9 and TRBJ2-4; TRBD1 matches 11 bases. J gave up 7 bases and V 4 bases, and 6 bases lay outside the gene matches. The CDR3 spans 15 residues. CDR1 and CDR2 from the germline V gene are SEHNR and FQNEAQ (reference sequence). In DNA form, the CDR3 reads TGTGCCAGCAGCTCCCCGGGACAGGGGGGGAACATTCAGTACTTC. Protein: CASSSPGQGGNIQYF.

This clonotype was counted a few times. The V call is TRBV4-1, the J call TRBJ2-2; 8 bases are a match to TRBD1. The CDR3 is 15 amino acids. Germline-derived CDR1 and CDR2 are MGHRA and YSYEKL. V was clipped by 1 base and J by 7 bases; unmatched bases: 5. CDR3: CASSQGLQGDGELFF. The CDR3 bases are TGCGCCAGCAGCCAAGGTTTACAGGGGGACGGGGAGCTGTTTTTT.

This clonotype was seen only a few times. V gene TRBV7-6 combines with J gene TRBJ1-1, with 7 bases lining up with TRBD1. Germline V lookup: CDR1 SGHVS, CDR2 FNYEAQ. The junction had 6 bases not matched to a gene; V was cut back by 4 bases and J by 4 bases. The CDR3 is 14 residues long. CDR3 sequence (DNA): TGTGCCAGCAGCTCCTCGACAGGGAGCACTGAAGCTTTCTTT. It codes for CASSSSTGSTEAFF.

This rearrangement joins TRBV30 to TRBJ2-2; no clear D. Trimming shortened V by 5 bases and J by 4 bases, and 5 bases separated the two germline ends. Germline values: CDR1 GTSNPN, CDR2 SVGIG (reference sequence). The CDR3 is made up of 11 amino acids. Here the CDR3 reads CAWVGTGELFF. The CDR3 DNA reads TGTGCCTGGGTAGGCACCGGGGAGCTGTTTTTT.

This clonotype was detected many times. The chain's CDR3 is CASSLAASNEGYTF. CDR3 nucleotide sequence: TGTGCCAGCAGCCTTGCGGCTTCAAACGAGGGCTACACCTTC. The chain has TRBV4-2 and TRBJ1-2; D gene uncertain. V was shortened by 4 bases and J by 8 bases, with 17 bases between the two germline ends. The V gene's germline CDR1 is LGHNA and CDR2 YNFKEQ. The CDR3 is made up of 14 amino acids.

This sequence joins TRBV27 and TRBJ1-1, with a weak D call TRBD1 (5 bases). CDR3 length: 17 residues. Germline V gene data show CDR1 as MNHEY and CDR2 as SMNVEV (reference sequence). V was cut by 2 bases and J by 6 bases, with 22 bases left in between. In DNA form, the CDR3 reads TGTGCCAGCAGTTTAGTCGGACCCGGGACCCCCCCCCCTGAAGCTTTCTTT. This encodes CASSLVGPGTPPPEAFF.

The chain is built from TRBV6-2 or TRBV6-3 and TRBJ1-5; maybe TRBD1 (5 bases). The V gene lost 8 bases and the J gene lost 5 bases, with 22 bases spanning the gap. This CDR3 is built from 16 residues. CDR1 and CDR2 from the germline V gene are MNHEY and SVGEGT. Here the CDR3 reads CASPGAARRHYQPQHF. The DNA of the CDR3 is TGTGCCAGCCCCGGGGCCGCCCGTCGACATTATCAGCCCCAGCATTTT.

This clonotype was picked up a small number of times. J is TRBJ1-1 and V is TRBV12-3 or TRBV12-4, with 10 bases aligning to TRBD1. The V and J ends lost 4 bases and 3 bases, in that order; junction bases with no gene match: 2. The CDR3 sequence is 14 residues long. CDR3 nucleotides: TGTGCCAGCAGTTCCGGGACAGGGGACACTGAAGCTTTCTTT. Encoded protein: CASSSGTGDTEAFF.

The chain uses TRBV7-8 and TRBJ1-4, with 8 bases fitting TRBD1. The trim removed 5 bases at V and 8 bases at J, leaving 10 bases unmatched. Germline CDR1 is SGHVS and CDR2 is FQNEAQ. The CDR3 totals 15 residues. CDR3 in DNA: TGTGCCAGCAGCCATTCGGACAGGGCGGGCGAAAAACTGTTTTTT. Translation: CASSHSDRAGEKLFF. The full variable domain, rest sourced from reference TRBV7-8 and TRBJ1-4, is GAGVSQSPRYKVAKRGQDVALRCDPISGHVSLFWYQQALGQGPEFLTYFQNEAQLDKSGLPSDRFFAERPEGSVSTLKIQRTQQEDSAVYLCASSHSDRAGEKLFFGSGTQLSVL.

This clonotype has only a few counts. The rearrangement uses TRBV12-3 or TRBV12-4 and TRBJ1-4, with 10 nucleotides matching TRBD1. CDR3 length: 16 amino acids. V lost 3 bases and J lost 8; bases outside the gene matches: 9. DNA for the CDR3: TGTGCCAGCAGTTTCGTTTTCGGACAGGGGGGAGAAAAACTGTTTTTT. Translating it yields CASSFVFGQGGEKLFF.

This clonotype was seen a few times. V and J are TRBV7-8 and TRBJ1-1; a possible D gene is TRBD1 (6 bases). V was trimmed by 2 bases and J by 5 bases, leaving 15 bases between them. CDR3 length equals 15 residues. Germline CDR1 and CDR2: SGHVS and FQNEAQ. Here the CDR3 reads CASSLMGQGRTEAFF. The CDR3 DNA sequence: TGTGCCAGCAGCTTAATGGGCCAGGGGAGGACTGAAGCTTTCTTT.

The table lists this clonotype with a few counts. This chain uses TRBV12-3 or TRBV12-4 with TRBJ2-7; D gene ambiguous. V was cut by 3 bases and J by 5 bases, with 11 bases left in between. CDR3 length equals 13 residues. The CDR3 DNA reads as TGTGCCAGCAGTTTCAACAGCCCAAACGAGCAGTACTTC. It is translated as CASSFNSPNEQYF.

This clonotype was found a few times. V and J are TRBV4-3 and TRBJ2-2; 7 bases are shared with TRBD1. This CDR3 has 15 amino acids. V lost 2 bases and J lost 5; bases outside the gene matches: 5. From germline, CDR1 is LGHNA and CDR2 YSLEER. For the CDR3, the DNA is TGCGCCAGCAGCCAAAACGACAGGGTAACCGGGGAGCTGTTTTTT. Its translation: CASSQNDRVTGELFF.

In this sample, this clonotype turned up a few times. The chain is built from TRBV4-2 and TRBJ2-7, with unresolved D. Germline values: CDR1 LGHNA, CDR2 YNFKEQ. Trimming shortened V by 4 bases and J by 2 bases, and 15 bases separated the two germline ends. The CDR3 is 15 residues long. CDR3 amino acids: CASSPSKAVAYEQYF. DNA for the CDR3: TGTGCCAGCAGCCCTTCCAAGGCCGTTGCCTACGAGCAGTACTTC.

The chain is built from TRBV6-2 or TRBV6-3 and TRBJ2-7; 13 nucleotides align to TRBD2. The junction had 4 bases not matched to a gene; V was cut back by 4 bases and J by 4 bases. The CDR3 runs 15 residues. Germline loops: CDR1 MNHEY, CDR2 SVGEGT. This CDR3 reads CASSSRTSGRYEQYF. CDR3 in DNA: TGTGCCAGCAGTTCCCGGACTAGCGGGAGATACGAGCAGTACTTC.

The chain couples TRBV12-3 or TRBV12-4 to TRBJ1-2; the D gene is possibly TRBD1 (6 bases). Trimming shortened V by 2 bases and J by 4 bases, and 8 bases separated the two germline ends. The CDR3 spans 13 residues. The CDR3 bases are TGTGCCAGCAGTTTACTGGGGGCCTATGGCTACACCTTC. This codes for CASSLLGAYGYTF.

The chain couples TRBV27 to TRBJ2-7; D may be TRBD2 (5 bases). There are 14 residues in the CDR3. From germline, CDR1 is MNHEY and CDR2 SMNVEV (reference sequence). V was trimmed by 8 bases and J by 5 bases, leaving 19 bases between them. CDR3 sequence reads: CASSIRGEGHEQYF. For the CDR3, the DNA is TGTGCCAGCTCGATTCGGGGTGAAGGGCACGAGCAGTACTTC.

The gene calls are TRBV7-9 and TRBJ1-1; perhaps TRBD1 as D (5 bases). V dropped 5 bases and J dropped 2 bases, with 9 bases sitting between them. Per germline, CDR1 SEHNR and CDR2 FQNEAQ (reference sequence). The length of the CDR3 is 13 residues. CDR3 coding DNA: TGTGCCAGCAGCGACAGCGCAAACACTGAAGCTTTCTTT. It codes for CASSDSANTEAFF.

V is TRBV12-3 or TRBV12-4 and J is TRBJ2-7; D is unresolved. Trimming shortened V by 7 bases and J by 3 bases, and 13 bases separated the two germline ends. The CDR3 consists of 13 residues. The CDR3 coding sequence is TGTGCCAGCACCCGTAGTTCGGGCTACGAGCAGTACTTC. The encoded protein is CASTRSSGYEQYF.

This sequence joins TRBV5-1 and TRBJ1-4; 11 bases fit TRBD1. The CDR3 length is 16 residues. The J segment lost 0 bases and the V segment lost 4 bases, leaving 2 bases of the junction unmatched. CDR1 and CDR2 from the germline V gene are SGHRS and YFSETQ. CDR3 bases: TGCGCCAGCAGCCCGGACAGGGGGCCAACTAATGAAAAACTGTTTTTT. It translates to CASSPDRGPTNEKLFF.

This rearrangement joins TRBV11-2 to TRBJ1-4; maybe TRBD1 (6 bases). This CDR3 has 17 amino acids. With 5 bases removed from V and 0 bases from J, the gap between germline ends came to 16 bases. Germline assignment: CDR1 SGHAT and CDR2 FQNNGV. CDR3 nucleotides: TGTGCCAGCAGCACAACAGGGCTATTTGCAACTAATGAAAAACTGTTTTTT. It encodes CASSTTGLFATNEKLFF. Drawing the rest from reference TRBV11-2 and TRBJ1-4, the complete variable domain is EAGVAQSPRYKIIEKRQSVAFWCNPISGHATLYWYQQILGQGPKLLIQFQNNGVVDDSQLPKDRFSAERLKGVDSTLKIQPAKLEDSAVYLCASSTTGLFATNEKLFFGSGTQLSVL.

V and J are TRBV27 and TRBJ1-5; D is possibly TRBD1 (5 bases). This CDR3 contains 18 residues. Germline V gives CDR1 MNHEY, CDR2 SMNVEV (reference sequence). The ends were cut back, 4 bases at V and 2 bases at J, with 21 bases in the middle. CDR3 sequence (DNA): TGTGCCAGCAGTTCCCGGGACCCCGGGGATGGGGGCAATCAGCCCCAGCATTTT. Protein product: CASSSRDPGDGGNQPQHF.

V usage is TRBV7-2 and J usage is TRBJ1-5; 9 positions match TRBD1. The germline V gene encodes CDR1 SGHTA and CDR2 FQGNSA. This CDR3 has 15 amino acids. The V and J ends lost 0 bases and 7 bases, in that order; junction bases with no gene match: 4. DNA of the CDR3: TGTGCCAGCAGCTTAGCGGGACAGGGCGGACAGCCCCAGCATTTT. Translated, it gives CASSLAGQGGQPQHF.

This clonotype was seen a handful of times. The rearrangement joins TRBV5-6 to TRBJ2-1; 10 nucleotides agree with TRBD1. Germline V gene lookup returns CDR1 SGHDT and CDR2 YYEEEE. CDR3 length: 16 amino acids. V lost 6 bases to trimming and J lost 4 bases; unmatched junction nucleotides: 10. The CDR3 reads CASTPTGGITYNEQFF. CDR3 nucleotides: TGTGCCAGCACTCCGACAGGGGGCATAACATACAATGAGCAGTTCTTC.

The chain joins TRBV4-2 to TRBJ1-1; D possibly corresponds to TRBD1 (6 bases). This CDR3 has 15 amino acids. Germline-derived CDR1 and CDR2 are LGHNA and YNFKEQ. Trimming pared 0 bases from V and 5 bases from J, leaving 13 bases between. This chain's CDR3 is CASSQETGSETEAFF. Written as DNA, the CDR3 is TGTGCCAGCAGCCAAGAAACAGGGTCAGAGACTGAAGCTTTCTTT.